The clone carrying this T cell receptor beta chain has a single count. Antigen specificity is unknown. This CDR3 comprises 16 residues. V gave up 5 bases and J gave up 1 base, with 17 bases separating them. Germline values: CDR1 MDHEN, CDR2 SYDVKM. The sample belongs to a study of CD8 T cells in ankylosing spondylitis. General study findings and limits: A CD8+ phenotype characterized the disease-linked clones, which were relatively rare in peripheral blood. In ankylosing spondylitis blood, a motif of fewer than 10 highly homologous TCR beta variants appeared characteristic.

MiXCR was run by TCRdb on the 5' RACE reads, yielding one entry per CDR3 protein. Of roughly 670,000 distinct CDR3 sequences listed, 15% to 20% are singletons. The chain has TRBV28 and TRBJ2-5; either TRBD1 or TRBD2 may fit D (5 bases each). The sample consisted of blood, either unsorted or a sorted T cell fraction (not recorded which). This clonotype was sampled from a male donor with ankylosing spondylitis. The CDR3 DNA reads TGTGCCAGCAGTGGGCCGTCGACGGGGCTCCAAGAGACCCAGTACTTC. This sequence encodes CASSGPSTGLQETQYF.